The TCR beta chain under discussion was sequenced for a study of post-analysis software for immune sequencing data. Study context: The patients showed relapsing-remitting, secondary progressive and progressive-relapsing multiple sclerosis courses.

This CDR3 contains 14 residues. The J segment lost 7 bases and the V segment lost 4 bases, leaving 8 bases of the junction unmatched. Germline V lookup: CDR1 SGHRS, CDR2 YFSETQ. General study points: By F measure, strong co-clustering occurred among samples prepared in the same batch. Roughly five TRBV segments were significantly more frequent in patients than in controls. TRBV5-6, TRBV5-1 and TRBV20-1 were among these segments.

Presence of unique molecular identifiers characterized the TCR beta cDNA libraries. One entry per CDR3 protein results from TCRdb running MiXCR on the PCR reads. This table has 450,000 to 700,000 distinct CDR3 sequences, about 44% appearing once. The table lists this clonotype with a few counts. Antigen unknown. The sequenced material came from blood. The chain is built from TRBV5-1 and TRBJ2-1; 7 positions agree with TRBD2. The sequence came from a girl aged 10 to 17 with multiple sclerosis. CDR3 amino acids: CASSGGEGLNEQFF. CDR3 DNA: TGCGCCAGCAGCGGAGGGGAGGGTCTGAATGAGCAGTTCTTC.